The TCR beta chain described here comes from a study of cytomegalovirus exposure and HLA in healthy donors. The PCR had 60 Vbeta and 13 Jbeta primers. The repertoire was sequenced with immunoSEQ multiplex PCR; TCRdb's copy has only in-frame clones and lacks some. The sample has tens of thousands of clones; 78% are singletons. Germline V gene sequence: CDR1 SGHRS, CDR2 YFSETQ. The CDR3 is 16 amino acids. J was trimmed by 8 bases and V by 0 bases; bases with no gene match: 8. The TCR originated in a woman aged 40 to 50 in good health and CMV-seronegative. The sequenced material came from PBMCs. The rearrangement joins TRBV5-1 to TRBJ2-1; 10 bases are shared with TRBD2. The DNA of the CDR3 is TGCGCCAGCAGCTTGGTCCTAGCGGGAGCCCCAGATGAGCAGTTCTTC. Protein product: CASSLVLAGAPDEQFF.